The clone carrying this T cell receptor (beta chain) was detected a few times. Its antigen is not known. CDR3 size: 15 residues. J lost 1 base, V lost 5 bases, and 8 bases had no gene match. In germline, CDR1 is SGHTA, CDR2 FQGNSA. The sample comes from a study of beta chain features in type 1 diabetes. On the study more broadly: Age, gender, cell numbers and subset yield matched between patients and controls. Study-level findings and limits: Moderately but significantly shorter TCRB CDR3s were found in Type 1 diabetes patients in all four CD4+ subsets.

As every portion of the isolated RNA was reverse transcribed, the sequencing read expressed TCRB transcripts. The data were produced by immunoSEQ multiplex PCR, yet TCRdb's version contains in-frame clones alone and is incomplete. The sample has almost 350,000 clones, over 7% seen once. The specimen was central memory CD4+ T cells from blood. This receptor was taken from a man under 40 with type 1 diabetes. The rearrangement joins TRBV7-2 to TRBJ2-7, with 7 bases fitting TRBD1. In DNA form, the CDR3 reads TGTGCCAGCAGCCCCGTATCGACAGGGTCCTACGAGCAGTACTTC. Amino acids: CASSPVSTGSYEQYF.